These 8 T cell receptor beta chains were sequenced from one sample in a study of T cell responses to AZD1222 COVID-19 vaccine. Produced via immunoSEQ multiplex PCR; TCRdb's table is partial and in-frame only. The sample has 150,000 or so clones, about 91% seen once. Sequenced material: peripheral blood, taken 28 days after the second AZD1222 dose. Receptors were obtained from an adult who received the AZD1222 COVID-19 vaccine.

The V call is TRBV6-2 or TRBV6-3, the J call TRBJ2-1, with 8 bases lining up with TRBD1. The CDR3 loop spans 18 amino acids. Germline-derived CDR1 and CDR2 are MNHEY and SVGEGT. Trimming removed 0 bases from V and 4 bases from J; junction bases left unmatched: 11. Here the CDR3 reads CASSYSRGLGLLYNEQFF. CDR3 nucleotide sequence: TGTGCCAGCAGTTACTCCAGGGGGCTAGGGCTACTGTACAATGAGCAGTTCTTC.

The chain's CDR3 is CARWGSDRKNIQYF. The CDR3 coding sequence is TGTGCCAGGTGGGGTTCGGACAGGAAAAACATTCAGTACTTC. This chain uses TRBV25-1 with TRBJ2-4, with 7 bases identical to TRBD1. J gave up 4 bases and V 9 bases, and 9 bases lay outside the gene matches. The CDR3 extends over 14 amino acids. Germline V gives CDR1 MGHDK, CDR2 SYGVNS.

The chain combines TRBV18 with TRBJ2-1, with D possibly being TRBD1 or TRBD2 (5 bases each). The CDR3 totals 16 residues. Germline CDR1 and CDR2: KGHSH and LQKENI. Trimming cost V 5 bases and J 0 bases, with 14 bases left between them. This CDR3 reads CASSSREGLSYNEQFF. The CDR3 DNA reads TGTGCCAGCTCATCACGAGAGGGGCTCTCCTACAATGAGCAGTTCTTC.

The V call is TRBV7-2, the J call TRBJ2-7, with unresolved D. V gave up 2 bases and J gave up 1 base, with 6 bases separating them. The CDR3 contains 13 residues. In germline, CDR1 is SGHTA, CDR2 FQGNSA. Here the CDR3 DNA reads TGTGCCAGCAGCTTACATTTTTCCTACGAGCAGTACTTC. The encoded protein is CASSLHFSYEQYF.

The chain links TRBV3-1 (or the pseudogene TRBV3-2) to TRBJ2-1; a weak D match, TRBD1 (6 bases). Germline loops: CDR1 LGHDT, CDR2 YNNKEL (reference sequence). CDR3 length: 14 amino acids. V lost 3 bases and J 7 bases, leaving 13 bases between the germline ends. CDR3 protein: CASSHRGGVNEQFF. The DNA of the CDR3 is TGTGCCAGCAGCCATCGTGGGGGCGTGAATGAGCAGTTCTTC.

The gene calls are TRBV10-3 and TRBJ1-5, with TRBD1 matching 8 bases. The CDR3 extends over 14 amino acids. V shed 4 bases, J shed 2 bases, and the junction held 1 base outside the gene matches. Germline lookup yields CDR1 ENHRY and CDR2 SYGVKD. CDR3 region: CAISAQGGNQPQHF. The CDR3 DNA is TGTGCCATCAGTGCACAGGGGGGCAATCAGCCCCAGCATTTT.

This sequence joins TRBV4-3 and TRBJ2-1; 8 bases agree with TRBD2. V trimming: 2 bases; J trimming: 0 bases; junction bases outside the gene matches: 3. The CDR3 sequence is 16 residues long. Germline loops: CDR1 LGHNA, CDR2 YSLEER. The CDR3 here is CASSQQTSDSYNEQFF. The CDR3 region has the DNA TGCGCCAGCAGCCAACAGACTAGCGACTCCTACAATGAGCAGTTCTTC.

This clone came up once. V gene TRBV5-6 combines with J gene TRBJ2-1, with TRBD2 identical over 8 bases. The junction had 4 bases not matched to a gene; V was cut back by 1 base and J by 4 bases. The V gene's germline CDR1 is SGHDT and CDR2 YYEEEE. The CDR3 sequence is 15 residues long. The CDR3 DNA reads as TGTGCCAGCAGCTTGACTAGCGGTCTTTACAATGAGCAGTTCTTC. This translates into CASSLTSGLYNEQFF.